Sequencing of this T cell receptor (beta chain) was carried out in a study of T-cell memory formation after mild COVID-19. The CDR3 has 17 residues. CDR1 and CDR2 from the germline V gene are MNHEY and SVGAGI. V was shortened by 8 bases and J by 4 bases, with 24 bases between the two germline ends. Study-wide findings and caveats: In pre-infection memory, a portion of responding clones appeared, which suggested that cross-reactive memory joined.

From the 5' RACE reads, TCRdb called clonotypes with MiXCR, one entry per CDR3 protein. The table shows roughly 89,000 distinct CDR3 sequences, with roughly 16% occurring only once. This clonotype was found a few times. What it binds is not known. The clonotype was recovered from a young man who had mild COVID-19 (a few samples of this study predate the infection). Cell type and time point are not known. The sequenced sample consisted of PBMCs or a T cell subset sorted from them (not recorded which). V is TRBV6-5 and J is TRBJ2-1, with D hard to call. CDR3 sequence: CASRQVGFANQYNEQFF. CDR3 nucleotide sequence: TGTGCCAGCCGGCAAGTAGGGTTTGCCAACCAGTACAATGAGCAGTTCTTC.